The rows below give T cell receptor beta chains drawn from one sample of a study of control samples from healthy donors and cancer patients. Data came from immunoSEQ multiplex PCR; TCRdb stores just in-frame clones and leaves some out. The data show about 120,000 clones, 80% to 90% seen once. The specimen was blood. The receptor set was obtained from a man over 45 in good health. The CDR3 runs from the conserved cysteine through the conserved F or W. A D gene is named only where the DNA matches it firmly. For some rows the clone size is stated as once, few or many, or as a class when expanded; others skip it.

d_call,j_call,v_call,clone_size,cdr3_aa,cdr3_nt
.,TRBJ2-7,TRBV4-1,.,CASSQDSSYEQYF,TGCGCCAGCAGCCAAGACAGTTCCTACGAGCAGTACTTC
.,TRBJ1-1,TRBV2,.,CASSLTPDTEAFF,TGTGCCAGCAGTCTGACCCCGGACACTGAAGCTTTCTTT
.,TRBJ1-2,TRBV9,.,CASSPDPGGYTF,TGTGCCAGCAGCCCGGATCCCGGCGGCTACACCTTC
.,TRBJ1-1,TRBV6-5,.,CASSTPMRNTEAFF,TGTGCCAGCAGTACCCCGATGAGGAACACTGAAGCTTTCTTT
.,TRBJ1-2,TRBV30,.,CAWSPRTLELYGYTF,TGTGCCTGGAGTCCCCGGACCCTGGAGCTCTATGGCTACACCTTC
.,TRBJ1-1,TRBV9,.,CASSPPTGEYTEAFF,TGTGCCAGCAGCCCGCCGACCGGTGAGTACACTGAAGCTTTCTTT
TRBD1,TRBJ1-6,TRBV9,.,CASSQHLDRDLSPLHF,TGTGCCAGCAGCCAACACCTCGACAGGGATCTCTCACCCCTCCACTTT
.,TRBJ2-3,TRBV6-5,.,CASRRGTDTQYF,TGTGCCAGCAGGCGGGGCACAGATACGCAGTATTTT
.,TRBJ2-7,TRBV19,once,CASSIPGRTYEQYF,TGTGCCAGTAGTATCCCCGGGCGTACCTACGAGCAGTACTTC
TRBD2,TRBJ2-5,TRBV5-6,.,CASSLPTSGQETQYF,TGTGCCAGCAGTTTACCGACTAGCGGTCAAGAGACCCAGTACTTC
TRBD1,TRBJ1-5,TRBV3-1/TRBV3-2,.,CASSLNPGQGSNQPQHF,TGTGCCAGCAGCCTAAATCCGGGACAGGGAAGCAATCAGCCCCAGCATTTT
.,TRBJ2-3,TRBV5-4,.,CASSRGLTDTQYF,TGTGCCAGCAGCAGGGGTCTCACAGATACGCAGTATTTT
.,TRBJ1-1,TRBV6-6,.,CASSTGSPPEAFF,TGTGCCAGCAGTACCGGAAGCCCTCCTGAAGCTTTCTTT
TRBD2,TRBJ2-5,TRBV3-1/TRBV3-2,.,CASSLLGGGAEETQYF,TGTGCCAGCAGCCTCCTAGGCGGGGGGGCCGAGGAGACCCAGTACTTC
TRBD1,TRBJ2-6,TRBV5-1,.,CASTGQSFSGANVLTF,TGCGCCAGCACGGGACAGAGCTTCTCTGGGGCCAACGTCCTGACTTTC
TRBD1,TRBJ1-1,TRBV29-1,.,CSVGERGRLAFF,TGCAGCGTCGGGGAGAGGGGGCGCCTGGCTTTCTTT
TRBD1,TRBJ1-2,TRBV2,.,CASSVRTGGKGGYTF,TGTGCCAGCAGTGTTAGGACAGGGGGCAAAGGTGGCTACACCTTC
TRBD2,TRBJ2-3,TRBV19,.,CASMQTSGGSTDTQYF,TGTGCCAGCATGCAGACTAGCGGGGGAAGCACAGATACGCAGTATTTT
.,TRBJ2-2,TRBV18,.,CASSPPGGYTGELFF,TGTGCCAGCTCACCCCCAGGGGGGTACACCGGGGAGCTGTTTTTT
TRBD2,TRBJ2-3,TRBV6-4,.,CASSDGGGHTDTQYF,TGTGCCAGCAGTGACGGCGGGGGGCATACAGATACGCAGTATTTT
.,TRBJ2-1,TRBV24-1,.,CATSDFSRVTEQFF,TGTGCCACCAGTGATTTCTCGAGGGTCACTGAGCAGTTCTTC
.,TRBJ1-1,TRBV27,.,CASSLYVRNTEAFF,TGTGCCAGCAGTTTATACGTCAGAAACACTGAAGCTTTCTTT
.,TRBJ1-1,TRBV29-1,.,CSVKDPEAFF,TGCAGCGTTAAAGACCCTGAAGCTTTCTTT
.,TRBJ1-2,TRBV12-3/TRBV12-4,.,CASSYRIYGYTF,TGTGCCAGCAGCTACAGGATCTATGGCTACACCTTC
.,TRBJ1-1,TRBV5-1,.,CASSSLQGSNTEAFF,TGCGCCAGCAGCTCGTTACAGGGATCGAACACTGAAGCTTTCTTT
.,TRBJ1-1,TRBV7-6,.,CASSLGGGRVAEAFF,TGTGCCAGCAGCTTAGGGGGGGGGAGGGTCGCTGAAGCTTTCTTT
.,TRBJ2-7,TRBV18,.,CASSPYRDTSYEQYF,TGTGCCAGCTCACCTTACCGGGACACCTCCTACGAGCAGTACTTC
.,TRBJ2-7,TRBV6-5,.,CASRWTIFEQYF,TGTGCCAGCAGATGGACTATTTTCGAGCAGTACTTC
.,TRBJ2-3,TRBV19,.,CASSSQGGDTQYF,TGTGCCAGTAGTTCCCAGGGAGGAGATACGCAGTATTTT
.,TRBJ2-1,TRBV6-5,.,CASSSGQHSYNEQFF,TGTGCCAGCAGCTCGGGACAACACTCCTACAATGAGCAGTTCTTC
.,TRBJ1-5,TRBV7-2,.,CASSLDLGWQNQPQHF,TGTGCCAGCAGCTTAGACCTCGGGTGGCAGAATCAGCCCCAGCATTTT
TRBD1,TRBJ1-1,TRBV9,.,CASSPSRGGNTEAFF,TGTGCCAGCAGCCCTTCCAGGGGGGGGAACACTGAAGCTTTCTTT
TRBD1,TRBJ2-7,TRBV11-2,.,CASSFHDRAHEQYF,TGTGCCAGCAGCTTCCACGACAGGGCCCACGAGCAGTACTTC
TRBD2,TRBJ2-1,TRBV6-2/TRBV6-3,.,CASSYSRLAGGRYNEQFF,TGTGCCAGCAGTTACTCTAGACTAGCGGGGGGTCGCTACAATGAGCAGTTCTTC
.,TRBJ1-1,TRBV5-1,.,CASSFERINTEAFF,TGCGCCAGCAGCTTCGAGCGAATTAACACTGAAGCTTTCTTT
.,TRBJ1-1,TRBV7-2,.,CASSRNTEAFF,TGTGCCAGCAGCCGAAACACTGAAGCTTTCTTT
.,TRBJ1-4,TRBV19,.,CASSQAAGSIGEKLFF,TGTGCCAGTAGCCAAGCGGCAGGGTCCATAGGCGAAAAACTGTTTTTT
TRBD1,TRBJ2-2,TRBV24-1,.,CATSQQGAQNTGELFF,TGTGCCACCTCTCAACAGGGGGCGCAGAACACCGGGGAGCTGTTTTTT
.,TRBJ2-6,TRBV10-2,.,CASSESGARANVLTF,TGCGCCAGCAGTGAGTCGGGGGCTAGGGCCAACGTCCTGACTTTC
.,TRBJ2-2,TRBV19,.,CASSIAIMTGELFF,TGTGCCAGTAGTATTGCCATTATGACCGGGGAGCTGTTTTTT
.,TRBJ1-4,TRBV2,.,CASSALTATNEKLFF,TGTGCCAGCAGCGCCCTGACAGCAACTAATGAAAAACTGTTTTTT
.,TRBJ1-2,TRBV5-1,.,CASSPEGRANYGYTF,TGCGCCAGCAGCCCGGAGGGCAGGGCTAACTATGGCTACACCTTC
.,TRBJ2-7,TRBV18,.,CASSTPRRTETYEQYF,TGTGCCAGCTCGACACCGCGACGGACGGAAACCTACGAGCAGTACTTC
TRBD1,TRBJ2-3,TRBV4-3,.,CASSQPGQGAYTQYF,TGCGCCAGCAGCCAACCCGGACAGGGGGCATATACGCAGTATTTT
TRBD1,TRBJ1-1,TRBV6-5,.,CASSYSRGGGAEAFF,TGTGCCAGCAGTTACTCGAGGGGAGGGGGCGCTGAAGCTTTCTTT
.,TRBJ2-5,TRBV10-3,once,CAIARDTQETQYF,TGTGCCATCGCGCGGGACACCCAAGAGACCCAGTACTTC
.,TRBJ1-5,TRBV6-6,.,CASSYTDPREPQHF,TGTGCCAGCAGTTACACTGACCCCCGAGAGCCCCAGCATTTT
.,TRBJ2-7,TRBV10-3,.,CAISGRRTDEQYF,TGTGCCATCAGTGGTCGTCGGACAGACGAGCAGTACTTC
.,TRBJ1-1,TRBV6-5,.,CASTLRAGAWTEAFF,TGTGCCAGCACCTTACGGGCAGGGGCTTGGACTGAAGCTTTCTTT
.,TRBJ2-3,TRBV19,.,CASSLTGTGPADTQYF,TGTGCCAGTAGCCTTACCGGGACGGGCCCAGCAGATACGCAGTATTTT
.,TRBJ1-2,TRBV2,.,CASGTPANYGYTF,TGTGCCAGCGGGACACCCGCTAACTATGGCTACACCTTC
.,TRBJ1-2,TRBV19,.,CASRQGRDGYTF,TGTGCCAGTAGACAGGGTAGGGATGGCTACACCTTC
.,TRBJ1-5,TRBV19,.,CASSLGHSNQPQHF,TGTGCCAGTAGTCTGGGTCATAGCAATCAGCCCCAGCATTTT
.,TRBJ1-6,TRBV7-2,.,CASSSPAVLRSPLHF,TGTGCCAGCAGCTCACCCGCGGTGTTAAGGTCACCCCTCCACTTT
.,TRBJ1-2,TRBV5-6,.,CASSPPQGHLGYTF,TGTGCCAGCAGCCCACCACAGGGCCATCTTGGCTACACCTTC
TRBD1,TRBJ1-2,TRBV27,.,CASTRTGSDYGYTF,TGTGCCAGCACCCGGACAGGGAGTGACTATGGCTACACCTTC
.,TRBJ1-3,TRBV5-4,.,CASSLGFGNTIYF,TGTGCCAGCAGCTTGGGTTTCGGAAACACCATATATTTT